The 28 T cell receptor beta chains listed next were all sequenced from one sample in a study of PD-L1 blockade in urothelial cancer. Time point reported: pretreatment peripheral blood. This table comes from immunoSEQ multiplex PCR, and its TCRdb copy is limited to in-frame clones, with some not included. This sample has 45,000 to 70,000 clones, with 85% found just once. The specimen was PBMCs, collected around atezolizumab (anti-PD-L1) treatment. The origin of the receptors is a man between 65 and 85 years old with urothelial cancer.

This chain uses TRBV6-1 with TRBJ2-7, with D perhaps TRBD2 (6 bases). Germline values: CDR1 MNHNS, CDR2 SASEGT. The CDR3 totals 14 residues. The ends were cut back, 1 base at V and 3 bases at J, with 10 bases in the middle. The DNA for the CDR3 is TGTGCCAGCAGTGAAGGATGGGGGGACTACGAGCAGTACTTC. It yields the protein CASSEGWGDYEQYF.

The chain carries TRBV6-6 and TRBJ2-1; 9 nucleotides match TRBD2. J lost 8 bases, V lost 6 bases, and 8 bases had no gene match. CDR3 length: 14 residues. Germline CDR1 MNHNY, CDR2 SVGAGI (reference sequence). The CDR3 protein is CASRSGTSRHEQFF. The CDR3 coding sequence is TGTGCCAGCAGGTCCGGGACTAGCCGTCATGAGCAGTTCTTC.

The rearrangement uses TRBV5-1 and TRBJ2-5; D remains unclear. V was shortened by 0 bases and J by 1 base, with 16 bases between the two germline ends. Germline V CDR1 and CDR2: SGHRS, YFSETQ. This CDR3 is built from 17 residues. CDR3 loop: CASSLGRARSSQETQYF. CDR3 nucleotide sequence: TGCGCCAGCAGCTTGGGTAGAGCCAGGTCTTCCCAAGAGACCCAGTACTTC. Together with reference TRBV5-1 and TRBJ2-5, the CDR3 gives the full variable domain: KAGVTQTPRYLIKTRGQQVTLSCSPISGHRSVSWYQQTPGQGLQFLFEYFSETQRNKGNFPGRFSGRQFSNSRSEMNVSTLELGDSALYLCASSLGRARSSQETQYFGPGTRLLVL.

The CDR3 nucleotides read TGTGCCAGCAGCGGTAGCGGGAGCGGAGAGACCCAGTACTTC. Protein: CASSGSGSGETQYF. The genes are TRBV9 and TRBJ2-5; TRBD2 matches at 9 bases. Germline CDR1 reads SGDLS; CDR2 reads YYNGEE. The V segment lost 3 bases and the J segment 4 bases; nucleotides outside the gene matches: 4. This CDR3 is 14 amino acids long. Full variable domain (rest looked up from reference TRBV9 and TRBJ2-5): DSGVTQTPKHLITATGQRVTLRCSPRSGDLSVYWYQQSLDQGLQFLIQYYNGEERAKGNILERFSAQQFPDLHSELNLSSLELGDSALYFCASSGSGSGETQYFGPGTRLLVL.

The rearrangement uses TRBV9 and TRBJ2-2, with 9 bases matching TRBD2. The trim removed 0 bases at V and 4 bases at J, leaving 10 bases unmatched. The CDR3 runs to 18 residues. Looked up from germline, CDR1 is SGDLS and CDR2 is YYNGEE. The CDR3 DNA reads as TGTGCCAGCAGCGTAGGGGGTAGCGGGAGTGGGCCCACCGGGGAGCTGTTTTTT. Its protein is CASSVGGSGSGPTGELFF.

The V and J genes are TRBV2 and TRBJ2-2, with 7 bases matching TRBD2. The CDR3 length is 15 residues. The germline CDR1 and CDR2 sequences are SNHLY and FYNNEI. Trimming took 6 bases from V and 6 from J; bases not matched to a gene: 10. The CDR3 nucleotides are TGTGCCAGCAGCCCCTGGACTAGGGGTGCCGGGGAGCTGTTTTTT. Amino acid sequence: CASSPWTRGAGELFF.

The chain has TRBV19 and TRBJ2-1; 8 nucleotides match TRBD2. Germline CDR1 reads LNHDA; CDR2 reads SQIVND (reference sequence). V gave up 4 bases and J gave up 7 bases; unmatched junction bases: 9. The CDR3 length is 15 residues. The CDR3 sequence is CASSKGLERGNEQFF. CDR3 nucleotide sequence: TGTGCCAGTAGTAAGGGACTAGAGCGAGGAAATGAGCAGTTCTTC.

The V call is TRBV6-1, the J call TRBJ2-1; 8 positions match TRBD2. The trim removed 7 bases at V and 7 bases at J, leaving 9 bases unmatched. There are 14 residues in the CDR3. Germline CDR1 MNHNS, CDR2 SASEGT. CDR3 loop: CASNLSGARNEQFF. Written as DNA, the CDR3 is TGTGCCAGCAACCTTAGCGGGGCGCGGAATGAGCAGTTCTTC.

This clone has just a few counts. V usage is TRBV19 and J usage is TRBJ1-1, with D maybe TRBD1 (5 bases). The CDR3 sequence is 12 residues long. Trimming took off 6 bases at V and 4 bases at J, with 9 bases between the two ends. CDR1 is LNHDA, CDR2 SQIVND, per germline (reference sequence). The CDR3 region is CASSRVSTEAFF. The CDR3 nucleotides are TGTGCCAGTAGCAGGGTAAGCACTGAAGCTTTCTTT. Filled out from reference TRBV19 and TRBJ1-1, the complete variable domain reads DGGITQSPKYLFRKEGQNVTLSCEQNLNHDAMYWYRQDPGQGLRLIYYSQIVNDFQKGDIAEGYSVSREKKESFPLTVTSAQKNPTAFYLCASSRVSTEAFFGQGTRLTVV.

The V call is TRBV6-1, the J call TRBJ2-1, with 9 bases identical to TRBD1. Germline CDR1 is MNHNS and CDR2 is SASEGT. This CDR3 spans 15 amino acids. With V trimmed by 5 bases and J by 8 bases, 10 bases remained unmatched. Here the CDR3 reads CASSRLGQGMDEQFF. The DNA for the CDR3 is TGTGCCAGCAGTCGTCTGGGACAGGGTATGGATGAGCAGTTCTTC.

Written as DNA, the CDR3 is TGTGCCAGCTCACCCCCAGGGGTGGACACTGAAGCTTTCTTT. Translated: CASSPPGVDTEAFF. The V and J genes are TRBV18 and TRBJ1-1; D is possibly TRBD1 (6 bases). The V gene's germline CDR1 is KGHSH and CDR2 LQKENI. V was cut by 3 bases and J by 3 bases, with 11 bases left in between. The CDR3 sequence is 14 residues long.

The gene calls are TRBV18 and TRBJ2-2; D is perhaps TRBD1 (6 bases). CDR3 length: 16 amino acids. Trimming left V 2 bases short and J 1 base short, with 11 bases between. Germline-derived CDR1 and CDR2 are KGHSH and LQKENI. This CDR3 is CASSPKAQGNTGELFF. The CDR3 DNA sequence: TGTGCCAGCTCACCAAAGGCACAGGGGAACACCGGGGAGCTGTTTTTT.

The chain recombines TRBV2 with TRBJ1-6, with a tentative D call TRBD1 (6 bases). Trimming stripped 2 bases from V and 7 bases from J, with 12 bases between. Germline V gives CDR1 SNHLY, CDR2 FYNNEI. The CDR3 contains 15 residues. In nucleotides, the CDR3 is TGTGCCAGCAGTGAAATCGAGGGGGAAAATTCACCCCTCCACTTT. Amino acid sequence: CASSEIEGENSPLHF.

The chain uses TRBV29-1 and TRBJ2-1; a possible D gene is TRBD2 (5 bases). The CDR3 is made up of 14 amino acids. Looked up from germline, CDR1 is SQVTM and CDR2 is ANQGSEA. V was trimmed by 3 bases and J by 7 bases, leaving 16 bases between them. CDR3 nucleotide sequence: TGCAGCGTTGAGGGCGGGCACGGTGTGAATGAGCAGTTCTTC. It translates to CSVEGGHGVNEQFF.

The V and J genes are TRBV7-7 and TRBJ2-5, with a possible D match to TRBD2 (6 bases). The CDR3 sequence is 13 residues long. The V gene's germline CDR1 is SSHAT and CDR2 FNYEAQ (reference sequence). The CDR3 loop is CATVGGPGETQYF. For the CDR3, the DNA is TGTGCTACTGTGGGAGGACCGGGCGAGACCCAGTACTTC.

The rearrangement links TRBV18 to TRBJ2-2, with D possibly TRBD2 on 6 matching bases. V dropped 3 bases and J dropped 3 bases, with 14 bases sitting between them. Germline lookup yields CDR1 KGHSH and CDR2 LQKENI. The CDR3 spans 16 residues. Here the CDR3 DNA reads TGTGCCAGCTCACCCACAAACGGGGGTCACACCGGGGAGCTGTTTTTT. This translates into CASSPTNGGHTGELFF.

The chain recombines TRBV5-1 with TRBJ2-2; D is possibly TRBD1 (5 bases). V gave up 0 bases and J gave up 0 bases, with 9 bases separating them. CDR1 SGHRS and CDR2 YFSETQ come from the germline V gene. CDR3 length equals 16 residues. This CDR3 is CASSLETATNTGELFF. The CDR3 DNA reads TGCGCCAGCAGCTTGGAGACAGCCACGAACACCGGGGAGCTGTTTTTT. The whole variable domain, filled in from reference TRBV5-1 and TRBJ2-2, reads KAGVTQTPRYLIKTRGQQVTLSCSPISGHRSVSWYQQTPGQGLQFLFEYFSETQRNKGNFPGRFSGRQFSNSRSEMNVSTLELGDSALYLCASSLETATNTGELFFGEGSRLTVL.

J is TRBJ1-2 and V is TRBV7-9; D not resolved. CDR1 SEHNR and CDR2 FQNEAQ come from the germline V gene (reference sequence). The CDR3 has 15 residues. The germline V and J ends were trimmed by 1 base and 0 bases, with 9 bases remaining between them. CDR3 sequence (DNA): TGTGCCAGCAGCTTAGATGGCTCGACTAACTATGGCTACACCTTC. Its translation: CASSLDGSTNYGYTF.

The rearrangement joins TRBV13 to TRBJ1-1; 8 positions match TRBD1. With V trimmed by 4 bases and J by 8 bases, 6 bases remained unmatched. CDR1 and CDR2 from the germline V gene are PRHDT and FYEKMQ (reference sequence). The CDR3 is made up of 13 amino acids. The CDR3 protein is CASSSTGVLEAFF. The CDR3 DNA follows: TGTGCCAGCAGCTCGACAGGGGTTCTAGAAGCTTTCTTT.

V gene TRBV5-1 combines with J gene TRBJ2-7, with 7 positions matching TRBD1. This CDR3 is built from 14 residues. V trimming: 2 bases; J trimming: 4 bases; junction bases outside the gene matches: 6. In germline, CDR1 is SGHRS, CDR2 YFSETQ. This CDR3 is CASSLRQGQYEQYF. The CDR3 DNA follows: TGCGCCAGCAGCTTACGACAGGGACAATACGAGCAGTACTTC.

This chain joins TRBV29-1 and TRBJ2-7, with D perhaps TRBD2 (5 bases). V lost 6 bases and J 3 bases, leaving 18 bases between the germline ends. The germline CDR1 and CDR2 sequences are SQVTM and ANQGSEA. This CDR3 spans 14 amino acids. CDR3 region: CSVARELGVYEQYF. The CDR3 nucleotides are TGCAGCGTCGCTAGAGAGCTGGGAGTCTACGAGCAGTACTTC.

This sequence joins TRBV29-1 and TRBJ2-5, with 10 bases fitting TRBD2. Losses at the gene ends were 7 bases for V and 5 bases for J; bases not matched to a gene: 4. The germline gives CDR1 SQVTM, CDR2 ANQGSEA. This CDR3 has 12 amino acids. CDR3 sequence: CSGGLAVETQYF. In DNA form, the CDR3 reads TGCAGCGGTGGACTAGCGGTGGAGACCCAGTACTTC.

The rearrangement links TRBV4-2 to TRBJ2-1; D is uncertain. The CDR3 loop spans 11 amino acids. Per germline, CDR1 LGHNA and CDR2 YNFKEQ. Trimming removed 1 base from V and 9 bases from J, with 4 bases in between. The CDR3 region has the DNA TGTGCCAGCAGCCAAGGCGTTGAGCAGTTCTTC. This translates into CASSQGVEQFF.

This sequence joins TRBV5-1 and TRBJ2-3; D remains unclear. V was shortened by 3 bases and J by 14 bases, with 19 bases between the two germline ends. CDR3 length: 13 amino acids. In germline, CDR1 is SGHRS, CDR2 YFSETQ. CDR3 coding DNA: TGCGCCAGCAGCTCCGAACAGCACAGATACGCGTATTTT. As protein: CASSSEQHRYAYF.

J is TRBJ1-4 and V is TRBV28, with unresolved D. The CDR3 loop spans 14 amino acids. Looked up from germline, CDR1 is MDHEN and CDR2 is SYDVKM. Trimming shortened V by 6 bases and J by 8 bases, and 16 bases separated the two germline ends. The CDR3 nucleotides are TGTGCCAGCAGATTACAGACGTCGAGGGAAAAACTGTTTTTT. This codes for CASRLQTSREKLFF. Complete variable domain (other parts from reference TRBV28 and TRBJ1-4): DVKVTQSSRYLVKRTGEKVFLECVQDMDHENMFWYRQDPGLGLRLIYFSYDVKMKEKGDIPEGYSVSREKKERFSLILESASTNQTSMYLCASRLQTSREKLFFGSGTQLSVL.

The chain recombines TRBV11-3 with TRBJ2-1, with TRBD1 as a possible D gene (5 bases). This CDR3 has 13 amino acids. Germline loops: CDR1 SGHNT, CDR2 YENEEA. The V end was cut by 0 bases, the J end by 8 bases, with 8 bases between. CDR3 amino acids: CASSLEQQDEQFF. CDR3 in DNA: TGTGCCAGCAGCTTAGAACAACAGGATGAGCAGTTCTTC.

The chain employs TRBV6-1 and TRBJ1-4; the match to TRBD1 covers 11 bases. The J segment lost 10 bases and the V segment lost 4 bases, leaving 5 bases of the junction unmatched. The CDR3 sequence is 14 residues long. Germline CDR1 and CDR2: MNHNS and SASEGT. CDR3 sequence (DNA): TGTGCCAGCAGTGGGACAGGGGGCTTTGGAAAACTGTTTTTT. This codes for CASSGTGGFGKLFF.

In nucleotides, the CDR3 is TGTGCCAGCAGCTTGGATTCGGGGACCAAAAACATTCAGTACTTC. The encoded protein is CASSLDSGTKNIQYF. This chain joins TRBV5-6 and TRBJ2-4; D is possibly TRBD2 (5 bases). Per the germline V gene, CDR1 is SGHDT and CDR2 is YYEEEE. The CDR3 sequence is 15 residues long. Trimming removed 0 bases from V and 2 bases from J, with 9 bases in between.